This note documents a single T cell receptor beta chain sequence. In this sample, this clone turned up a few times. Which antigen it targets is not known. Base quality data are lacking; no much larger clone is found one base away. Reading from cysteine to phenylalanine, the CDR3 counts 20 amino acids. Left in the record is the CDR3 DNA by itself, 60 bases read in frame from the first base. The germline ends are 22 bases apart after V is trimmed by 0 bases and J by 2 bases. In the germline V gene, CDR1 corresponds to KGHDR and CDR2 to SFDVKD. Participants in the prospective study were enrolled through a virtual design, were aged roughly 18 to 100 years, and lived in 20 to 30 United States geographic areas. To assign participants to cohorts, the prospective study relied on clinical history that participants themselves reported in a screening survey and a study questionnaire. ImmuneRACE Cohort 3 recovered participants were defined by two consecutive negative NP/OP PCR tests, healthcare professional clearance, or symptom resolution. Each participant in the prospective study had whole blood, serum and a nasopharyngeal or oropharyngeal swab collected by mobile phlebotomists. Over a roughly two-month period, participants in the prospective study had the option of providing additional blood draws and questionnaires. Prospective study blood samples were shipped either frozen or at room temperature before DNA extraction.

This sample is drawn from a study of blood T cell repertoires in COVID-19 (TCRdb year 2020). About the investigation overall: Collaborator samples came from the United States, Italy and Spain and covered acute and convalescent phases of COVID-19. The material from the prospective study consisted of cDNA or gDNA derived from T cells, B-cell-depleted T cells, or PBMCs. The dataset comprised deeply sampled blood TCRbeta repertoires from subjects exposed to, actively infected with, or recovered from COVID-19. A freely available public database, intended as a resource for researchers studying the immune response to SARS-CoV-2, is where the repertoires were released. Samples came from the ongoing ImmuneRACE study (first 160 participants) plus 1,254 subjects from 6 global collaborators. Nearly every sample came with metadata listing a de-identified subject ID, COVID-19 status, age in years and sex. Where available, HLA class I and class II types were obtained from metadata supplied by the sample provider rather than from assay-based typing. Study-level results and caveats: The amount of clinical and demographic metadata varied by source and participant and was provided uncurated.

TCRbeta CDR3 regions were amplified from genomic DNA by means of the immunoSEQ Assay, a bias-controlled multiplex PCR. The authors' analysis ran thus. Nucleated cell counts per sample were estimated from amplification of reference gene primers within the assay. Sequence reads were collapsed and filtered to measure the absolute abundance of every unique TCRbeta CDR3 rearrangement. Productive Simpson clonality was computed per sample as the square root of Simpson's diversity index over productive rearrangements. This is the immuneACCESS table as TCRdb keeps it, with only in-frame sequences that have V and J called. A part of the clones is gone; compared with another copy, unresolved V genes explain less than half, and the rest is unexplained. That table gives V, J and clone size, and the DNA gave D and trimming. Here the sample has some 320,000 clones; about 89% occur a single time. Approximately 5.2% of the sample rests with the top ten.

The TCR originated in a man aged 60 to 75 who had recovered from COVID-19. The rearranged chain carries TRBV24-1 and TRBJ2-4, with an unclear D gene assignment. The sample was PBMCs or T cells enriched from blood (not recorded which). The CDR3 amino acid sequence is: CATSDLPRGISWRPKNIQYF. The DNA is TGTGCCACCAGTGATTTGCCTCGCGGTATTTCCTGGCGGCCCAAAAACATTCAGTACTTC.